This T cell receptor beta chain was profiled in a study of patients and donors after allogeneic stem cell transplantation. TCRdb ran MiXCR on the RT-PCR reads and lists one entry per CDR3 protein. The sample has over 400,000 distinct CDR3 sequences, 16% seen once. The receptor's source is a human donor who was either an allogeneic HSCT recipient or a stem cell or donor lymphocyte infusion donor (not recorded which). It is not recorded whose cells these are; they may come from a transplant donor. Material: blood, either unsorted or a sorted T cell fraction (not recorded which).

CDR3: CASSSYRQGTNTEAFF. The CDR3 DNA follows: TGTGCCAGCAGTTCTTACCGACAGGGGACGAACACTGAAGCTTTCTTT. The chain has TRBV12-3 or TRBV12-4 and TRBJ1-1; 8 nucleotides match TRBD1. The ends lost 4 bases at V and 1 base at J; junction bases unmatched: 8. The CDR3 sequence is 16 residues long.